This TCR beta chain was sequenced during a study of shared clonotypes between healthy human individuals (dated by TCRdb to 2018 to 2021). Context from the whole study: The cohort comprised a couple of women and three men aged 18 to 49 years. Each donor's leukapheresis produced roughly between about 0.8 and 10 billion PBMCs. For each donor, three plates each were used for CD4 naive and CD4 memory, two plates were used for CD8 naive, and one plate was used for CD8 memory. To increase sequencing depth and limit assay-specific biases, different laboratories used diverse techniques to prepare libraries and sequence TCR repertoires. To estimate repertoire size and how much clonotype sharing occurs between individuals, the study deeply sequenced the blood TCR repertoires of about five healthy adults.

CDR1 LNHDA and CDR2 SQIVND were looked up in the germline V gene (reference sequence). Trimming accounts for 3 bases at V and 9 bases at J, while the number of junction bases matched to no gene is 4. Including cysteine and phenylalanine, the CDR3 has 14 amino acids. Only the CDR3 DNA is retained, 42 bases long and in frame from the first base. On this clone itself: This receptor's antigen is unknown. No base quality information exists; no much larger clone differs at one position.

Study-level results and caveats: Pairwise subsampling led to the expectation that sequencing depth would affect the degree of clonotype sharing among donors. The small number of donors limited the genetic and exposure-history diversity represented. Sampling was restricted to blood, and TCR repertoires in tissues likely differ from the TCR repertoires found in blood. Larger estimated clonotype richness was generally found for naive subsets than for memory subsets. Sharing across a few donors was observed for approximately 5% of naive CD4, 3% to 4% of naive CD8, over 2% of memory CD4, and around 0.44% of memory CD8 clonotypes. Incomplete sequencing was indicated by rarefaction of sorted-subset datasets, despite the large sequencing depth. Higher generation probabilities were observed for clonotypes shared by all four sorted-subset donors than for non-shared clonotypes.

Using the deep immunoSEQ assay, TCR CDR3 regions were amplified from genomic DNA by multiplex PCR. Genomic DNA extracted from each cell subset was distributed evenly over all wells of several immunoSEQ 96-well plates, and each plate served as one replicate. Each replicate PCR for sorted subsets received approximately 200 ng genomic DNA, equal to roughly 30,000 T cell genomes. The purified libraries were quantified using a Qubit 3.0 fluorometer, sized with a Bioanalyzer 2100, and then quantified again using the KAPA Library Quantification kit. Every immunoSEQ 96-well plate was sequenced on a dedicated single-read 150-cycle Illumina NextSeq 550 flow cell. The authors' analysis ran thus. Because only junctional sequences without quality scores were contained in the immunoSEQ output, filtering matching that applied to full-length reads could not be performed. Sequences were annotated with PyIR, a Python wrapper for IgBLAST v1.9, and V/J genes and CDR3 were assigned using IMGT germline references. Reads were filtered out if the reads had weak V/J assignments (E-value above 1e-6), no CDR3, stop codons, out-of-frame junctions, or ambiguous translated residues. V3J clonotypes were defined as sequences sharing an identical inferred V gene, J gene, and CDR3 amino acid sequence. Percentage overlap between repertoires was calculated by dividing the number of shared unique clonotypes by the size of the smaller repertoire. RTK rarefaction, the Chao1 estimator, and Recon v2.1 estimates of unobserved clonotypes were used to assess repertoire richness. OLGA was used to compute generation probabilities for all TCRbeta clonotypes that the gDNA method yielded from a handful of donors. The table comes from immuneACCESS by way of TCRdb, which keeps in-frame sequences with V and J called. Part of the clones is missing from these tables; in studies checked, under half for an unresolved V gene and the rest for unknown reasons. That table is the source of V, J and clone size, and D and trimming were worked out from the DNA. This sample lists about 2 million clones; roughly 95% were detected once. The top ten clones comprise 0.1% to 0.15% of the sample.

The donors were healthy, HIV-negative adults with no recently reported acute infections or vaccinations. Every donor was a Caucasian adult living in Nashville, Tennessee, USA. CD4+ T cells were enriched by magnetic negative selection, after which naive cells were positively selected on CD45RA and the negative fraction was taken as the memory subset. Blood was obtained by leukapheresis, after which PBMCs were separated by Ficoll-Histopaque density gradient centrifugation and cryopreserved in liquid nitrogen vapor phase. Analytical flow cytometry was used to check the purity and quantity of every magnetically sorted T cell population. Each sorted fraction had its genomic DNA isolated and then quantified by UV absorbance on a Nanodrop 2000c.

What was sequenced was naive CD4+ T cells sorted from blood. The sample's cell subset or site label is to be understood as: CD45RA+ positively selected. The chain couples TRBV19 to TRBJ1-5; the central 11 bases match TRBD1. The receptor was isolated from a man between 18 and 35 years old in good health. CDR3 reads: CASSMGQGGGPQHF. The sequence in DNA is TGTGCCAGTAGTATGGGACAGGGGGGTGGGCCCCAGCATTTT. The full variable domain, completed from the reference TRBV19 and TRBJ1-5 proteins outside the CDR3, reads DGGITQSPKYLFRKEGQNVTLSCEQNLNHDAMYWYRQDPGQGLRLIYYSQIVNDFQKGDIAEGYSVSREKKESFPLTVTSAQKNPTAFYLCASSMGQGGGPQHFGDGTRLSIL.